This entry concerns a single T cell receptor beta chain. One end of the junction varies from germline; a read error may be responsible. Looked up from germline, CDR1 is SGHNT and CDR2 is YYREEE (reference sequence). The CDR3 sequence is 15 residues long. This entry comes from a study of molecular identifiers for immune sequencing clone quantification. Previously described methods with listed TCR primers produced the bulk TCR libraries. MiXCR, run by TCRdb on the PCR reads, gives a single entry per CDR3 protein. There are nearly 650,000 distinct CDR3 sequences in the sample; 25% occur only once, and 0.78% lies in the top ten.

Source material: naive CD8+ T cells from blood, with Jurkat cell RNA spiked in. As for subset: FACS-sorted CD8+CD4-CCR7+CD45RA+ naive T cells. This TCR derives from a human donor in good health. Some libraries in this study had Jurkat cell RNA spiked in. The chain employs TRBV5-4 and TRBJ2-7; 12 nucleotides match TRBD1. The CDR3 here is CANSPGQGASYEQYF. The CDR3 DNA follows: TGTGCCAACAGCCCGGGACAGGGGGCTTCCTACGAGCAGTACTTC.